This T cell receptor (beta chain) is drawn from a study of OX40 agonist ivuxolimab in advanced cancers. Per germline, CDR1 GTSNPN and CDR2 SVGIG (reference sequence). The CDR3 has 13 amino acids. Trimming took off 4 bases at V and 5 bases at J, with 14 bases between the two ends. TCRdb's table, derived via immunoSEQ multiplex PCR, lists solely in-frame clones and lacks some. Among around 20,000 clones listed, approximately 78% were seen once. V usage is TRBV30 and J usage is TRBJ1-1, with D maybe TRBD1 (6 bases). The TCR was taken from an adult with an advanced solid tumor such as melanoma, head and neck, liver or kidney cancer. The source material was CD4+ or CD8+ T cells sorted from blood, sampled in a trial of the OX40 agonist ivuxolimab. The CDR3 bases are TGTGCCTGGACCGAGGGGGGTTGGACTGAAGCTTTCTTT. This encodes CAWTEGGWTEAFF.